A selection of T cell receptor beta chains follows, all from one sample in a study of shared clonotypes between healthy human individuals. Only in-frame clones appear in the TCRdb table, and some are missing; sequencing was by immunoSEQ multiplex PCR. The sample shows approximately 1,500,000 clones, 95% to 97% of them seen only once. Sequencing was carried out using naive CD4+ T cells sorted from blood. The receptor source for this set is a man between 25 and 39 years old in good health. CDR3s include the opening cysteine and the closing phenylalanine or tryptophan. Fields, in order: V gene, J gene, D gene, clone size, CDR3 DNA, CDR3 protein. The D gene is left open where the match is weak. Where a row states a size, it is once, few, many or the class of an expanded clone; other rows omit it.

TRBV10-1	TRBJ2-1	TRBD2	.	TGCGCCAGCAGTGAGAGCGGGAGGGCCTACGATGAGCAGTTCTTC	CASSESGRAYDEQFF
TRBV5-4	TRBJ1-4	.	.	TGTGCCAGCAGCCAAGGGGACCTGGGTGAAAAACTGTTTTTT	CASSQGDLGEKLFF
TRBV29-1	TRBJ1-2	.	.	TGCAGCGTCGGGCGCAAAACGACAGGTCCTAGCTACACCTTC	CSVGRKTTGPSYTF
TRBV7-8	TRBJ2-7	.	.	TGTGCCAGCAGCTCTAAGTACCACGAGCAGTACTTC	CASSSKYHEQYF
TRBV5-1	TRBJ2-5	TRBD1	.	TGCGCCAGCAGCAGACGGACAGGGTTGGAGACCCAGTACTTC	CASSRRTGLETQYF
TRBV25-1	TRBJ1-5	TRBD1	.	TGTGCCAGCAGTGAACCAGGGGGAAGCAATCAGCCCCAGCATTTT	CASSEPGGSNQPQHF
TRBV5-4	TRBJ2-3	TRBD2	.	TGTGCCAGCAGCTGGGGGACTAGCGGTATCACAGATACGCAGTATTTT	CASSWGTSGITDTQYF
TRBV5-5	TRBJ2-3	TRBD1	.	TGTGCCAGCAGCTTGGCTCCGATCGGACAGGGGAGAACAGATACGCAGTATTTT	CASSLAPIGQGRTDTQYF
TRBV18	TRBJ1-2	.	.	TGTGCCAGCTCACCACTCCAGGAGCTCTATGGCTACACCTTC	CASSPLQELYGYTF
TRBV29-1	TRBJ2-3	TRBD1	.	TGCAGCGTTGCCCCGACAGGGTTCGGCACAGATACGCAGTATTTT	CSVAPTGFGTDTQYF
TRBV28	TRBJ1-2	.	.	TGTGCCAGCAGTTTTTCTGGGTTGGATGGCTACACCTTC	CASSFSGLDGYTF
TRBV5-1	TRBJ2-7	.	few	TGCGCCAGCAGCGACAGCCTTACCTACGAGCAGTACTTC	CASSDSLTYEQYF
TRBV29-1	TRBJ2-7	.	.	TGCAGCGCTGTTGAGGACTCCTACGAGCAGTACTTC	CSAVEDSYEQYF
TRBV4-1	TRBJ1-1	.	.	TGCGCCAGCAGCCCCGGGGTTATGAACACTGAAGCTTTCTTT	CASSPGVMNTEAFF
TRBV28	TRBJ2-7	.	.	TGTGCCAGCAGTTTAACTCCCGGGGCTTCCACTTTGGAGCAGTACTTC	CASSLTPGASTLEQYF
TRBV10-3	TRBJ2-5	.	.	TGTGCCACGGCTGGGGGCGATACCCAGTACTTC	CATAGGDTQYF
TRBV27	TRBJ2-7	.	.	TGTGCCAGCAGTGAACTTGGGACCCCCCTTCGAGAGCAGTACTTC	CASSELGTPLREQYF
TRBV7-2	TRBJ1-1	.	.	TGTGCCAGCAGCTTATGGGTAGGGGTGAACACTGAAGCTTTCTTT	CASSLWVGVNTEAFF
TRBV2	TRBJ1-1	.	.	TGTGCCAGCAGTGAAGAAGCGGGTTTGATCACTGAAGCTTTCTTT	CASSEEAGLITEAFF
TRBV5-4	TRBJ1-4	.	.	TGTGCCAGCAGCTTAGATAACCCCCGGCGGGGTGAAAAACTGTTTTTT	CASSLDNPRRGEKLFF
TRBV11-2	TRBJ2-7	.	.	TGTGCCAGCAGTTTAGGAGGTGACTACGAGCAGTACTTC	CASSLGGDYEQYF
TRBV5-1	TRBJ2-3	TRBD2	once	TGCGCCAGCAGCATCGGGACTAGCGGGAACACAGATACGCAGTATTTT	CASSIGTSGNTDTQYF
TRBV29-1	TRBJ1-2	.	.	TGCAGCGTTCGTACTGGGGGGTCCTATGGCTACACCTTC	CSVRTGGSYGYTF
TRBV18	TRBJ1-2	.	.	TGTGCCAGCTCACCAATGGTGCAAGGAAACTATGGCTACACCTTC	CASSPMVQGNYGYTF
TRBV7-9	TRBJ2-5	TRBD1	.	TGTGCCAGCAGCCCGACAGGGAGTGTAGCGGAGACCCAGTACTTC	CASSPTGSVAETQYF
TRBV11-2	TRBJ2-6	.	.	TGTGCCAGCAGTGCAGGGGGGCTTAGCTCTGGGGCCAACGTCCTGACTTTC	CASSAGGLSSGANVLTF
TRBV18	TRBJ1-1	.	once	TGTGCCAGCTCACCACCGTCGGCAGCTGACGCTTTCTTT	CASSPPSAADAFF
TRBV30	TRBJ2-2	TRBD1	once	TGTGCCTGGGGGACAGGTGCTACCGGGGAGCTGTTTTTT	CAWGTGATGELFF
TRBV14	TRBJ2-7	TRBD1	.	TGTGCCAGCAGCCAAATCTACAGGGGGAATCACGAGCAGTACTTC	CASSQIYRGNHEQYF
TRBV2	TRBJ1-5	.	.	TGTGCCGGAAAAACTGGAGTTAATCAGCCCCAGCATTTT	CAGKTGVNQPQHF
TRBV27	TRBJ2-5	TRBD1	.	TGTGCCAGCAGTTTCAACAGGGGGCTTCGGGAGACCCAGTACTTC	CASSFNRGLRETQYF
TRBV7-9	TRBJ2-1	.	.	.	CASSWGLGSYEFF
TRBV7-2	TRBJ2-5	.	.	TGTGCCACCCGCCGGGGGGCCTGGGAGACCCAGTACTTC	CATRRGAWETQYF
TRBV19	TRBJ2-1	.	.	TGTGCCAGTATGGGATCTAGCGCCAGAGACAATGAGCAGTTCTTC	CASMGSSARDNEQFF
TRBV7-9	TRBJ2-1	TRBD1	.	TGTGCCAGCAGCCCCCCCCGGACAGGGCTACCCTCCTACAATGAGCAGTTCTTC	CASSPPRTGLPSYNEQFF
TRBV14	TRBJ2-7	.	.	TGTGCCAGCAGCCAAGATTTCCAGGGGCCCAAGGACGAGCAGTACTTC	CASSQDFQGPKDEQYF
TRBV14	TRBJ2-3	.	.	TGTGCCAGCAGCCAGGGAGATACGCAGTATTTT	CASSQGDTQYF
TRBV30	TRBJ2-7	.	.	TGTGCTCTGGCGGAGAACTACGAGCAGTACTTC	CALAENYEQYF
TRBV6-4	TRBJ1-1	.	.	TGTGCCAGCCGCGCGGGGACGAACACTGAAGCTTTCTTT	CASRAGTNTEAFF
TRBV15	TRBJ1-4	.	.	TGTGCCACCAGCAGGGCTTCTACAGGAAATGAAAAACTGTTTTTT	CATSRASTGNEKLFF